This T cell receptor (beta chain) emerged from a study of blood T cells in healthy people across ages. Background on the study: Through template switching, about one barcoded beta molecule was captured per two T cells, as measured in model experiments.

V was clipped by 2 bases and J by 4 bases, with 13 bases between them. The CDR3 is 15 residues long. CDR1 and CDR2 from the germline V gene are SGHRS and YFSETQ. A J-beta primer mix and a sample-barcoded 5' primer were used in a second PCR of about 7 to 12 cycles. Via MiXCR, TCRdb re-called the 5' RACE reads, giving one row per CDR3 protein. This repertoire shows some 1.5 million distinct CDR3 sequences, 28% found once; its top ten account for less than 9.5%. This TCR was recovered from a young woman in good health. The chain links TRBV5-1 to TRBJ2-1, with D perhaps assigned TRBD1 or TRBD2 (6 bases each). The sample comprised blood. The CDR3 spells CASSFRLGGYNEQFF. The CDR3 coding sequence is TGCGCCAGCAGCTTCCGACTAGGGGGGTACAATGAGCAGTTCTTC.